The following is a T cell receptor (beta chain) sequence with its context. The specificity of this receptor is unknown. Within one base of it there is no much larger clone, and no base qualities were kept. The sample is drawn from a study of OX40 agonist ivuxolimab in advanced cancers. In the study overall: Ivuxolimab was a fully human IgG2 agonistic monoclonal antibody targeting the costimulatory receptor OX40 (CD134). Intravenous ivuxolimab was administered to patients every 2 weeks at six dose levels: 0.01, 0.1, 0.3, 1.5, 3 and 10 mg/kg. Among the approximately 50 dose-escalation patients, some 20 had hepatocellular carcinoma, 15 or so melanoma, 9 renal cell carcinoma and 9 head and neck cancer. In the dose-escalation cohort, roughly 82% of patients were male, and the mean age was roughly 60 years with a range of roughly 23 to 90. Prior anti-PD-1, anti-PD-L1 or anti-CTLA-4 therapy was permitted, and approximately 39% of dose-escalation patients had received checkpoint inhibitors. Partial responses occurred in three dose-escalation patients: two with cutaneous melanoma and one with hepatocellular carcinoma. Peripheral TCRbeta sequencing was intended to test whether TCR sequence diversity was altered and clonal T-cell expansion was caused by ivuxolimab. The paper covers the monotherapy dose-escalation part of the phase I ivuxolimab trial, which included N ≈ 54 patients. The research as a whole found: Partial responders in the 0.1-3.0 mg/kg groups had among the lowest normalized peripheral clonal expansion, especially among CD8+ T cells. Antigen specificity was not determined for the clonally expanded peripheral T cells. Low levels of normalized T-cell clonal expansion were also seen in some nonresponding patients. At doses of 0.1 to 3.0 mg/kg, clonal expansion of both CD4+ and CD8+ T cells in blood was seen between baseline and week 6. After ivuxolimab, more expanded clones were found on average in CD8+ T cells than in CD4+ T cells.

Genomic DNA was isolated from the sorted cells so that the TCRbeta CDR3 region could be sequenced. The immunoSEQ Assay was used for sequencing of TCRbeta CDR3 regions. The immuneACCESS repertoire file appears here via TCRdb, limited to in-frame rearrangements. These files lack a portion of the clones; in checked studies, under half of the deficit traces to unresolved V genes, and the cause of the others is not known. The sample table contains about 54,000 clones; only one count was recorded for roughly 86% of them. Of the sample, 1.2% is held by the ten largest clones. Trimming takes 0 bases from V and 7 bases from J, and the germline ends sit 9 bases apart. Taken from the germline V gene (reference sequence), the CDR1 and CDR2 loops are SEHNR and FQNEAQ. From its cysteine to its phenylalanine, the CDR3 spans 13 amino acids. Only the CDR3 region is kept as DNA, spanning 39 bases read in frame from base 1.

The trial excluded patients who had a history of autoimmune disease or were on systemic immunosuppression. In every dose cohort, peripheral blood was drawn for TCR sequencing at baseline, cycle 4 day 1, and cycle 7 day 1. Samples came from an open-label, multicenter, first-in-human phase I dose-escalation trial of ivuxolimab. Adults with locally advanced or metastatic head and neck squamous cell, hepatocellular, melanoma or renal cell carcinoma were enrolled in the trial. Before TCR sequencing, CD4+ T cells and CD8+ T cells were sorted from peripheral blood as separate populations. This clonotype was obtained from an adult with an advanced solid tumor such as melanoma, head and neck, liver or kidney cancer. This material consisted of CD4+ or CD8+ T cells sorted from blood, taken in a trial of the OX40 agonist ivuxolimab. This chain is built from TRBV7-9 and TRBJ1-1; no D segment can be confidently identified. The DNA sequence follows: TGTGCCAGCAGCTTAGCGTACAGCCTTGAAGCTTTCTTT. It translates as CASSLAYSLEAFF.